Detailed here is one T cell receptor beta chain. This sample was taken from a study of blood T cell repertoires in COVID-19. Under the authors' procedure: Estimation of nucleated cell counts was performed using reference gene primer amplification. Profiled with immunoSEQ multiplex PCR; TCRdb holds only in-frame clones, not every one. Clone size and the V and J calls come from that table; the DNA yielded D and trimming. The profile shows tens of thousands of clones, over 70% of them singletons. V was shortened by 0 bases and J by 10 bases, with 8 bases between the two germline ends. Germline CDR1 reads SGHRS; CDR2 reads YFSETQ. This CDR3 region has 13 residues.

Material: peripheral blood. V gene TRBV5-1 combines with J gene TRBJ1-6; D call uncertain. The clonotype comes from an older man with acute or convalescent COVID-19. The CDR3 bases are TGCGCCAGCAGCTTGGCGAGGGAATCACCCCTCCACTTT. The encoded protein is CASSLARESPLHF.